The entry that follows covers one T cell receptor beta chain sequence. These data are taken from a study of blood T cell repertoires in COVID-19. Study-level information: Sites in the United States, Italy and Spain provided acute and convalescent COVID-19 samples. From T cells, B-cell-depleted T cells, or PBMCs came the material, which was cDNA or gDNA.

The germline V gene encodes CDR1 LNHDA and CDR2 SQIVND (reference sequence). CDR3 length: 21 residues. J gave up 0 bases and V 4 bases, and 19 bases lay outside the gene matches. Authors' processing steps: For nucleated cells, counts were estimated from reference gene primer amplification. Sequencing used immunoSEQ multiplex PCR; TCRdb keeps in-frame clones, though not all of them. The V and J calls and clone size come from that table; D and trimming were worked out from the DNA. Of nearly 90,000 clones in the sample, about 87% are singletons; the top ten hold under 0.6%. Input material: peripheral blood. The chain links TRBV19 to TRBJ2-3, with 10 bases fitting TRBD2. The sequence came from a man in his sixties with acute or convalescent COVID-19. The CDR3 sequence: CASSKLPPRRAGGRSTDTQYF. The CDR3 DNA reads as TGTGCCAGTAGTAAACTCCCGCCTAGGAGAGCGGGGGGGCGGAGCACAGATACGCAGTATTTT.